These 16 T cell receptor beta chains were all obtained from the same sample, sequenced in a study of post-analysis software for immune sequencing data. Findings and limits, study-wide: Controls showed lower frequencies than patients for several TRBV segments, and TRBV5-6, TRBV5-1 and TRBV20-1 were among these.

These receptors have no known antigen. Tagging with unique molecular identifiers was a feature of the TCR beta cDNA libraries. TCRdb redid the calling of the PCR reads with MiXCR, one entry per CDR3 protein. This table has about 540,000 distinct CDR3 sequences, around 36% appearing once. The sample consisted of blood. These receptors were obtained from a girl under 18 with multiple sclerosis.

The V gene is TRBV13, the J gene TRBJ1-6; D might be TRBD1 (5 bases). CDR3 length: 15 residues. Trimming removed 5 bases from V and 6 bases from J, with 14 bases in between. Germline CDR1 and CDR2: PRHDT and FYEKMQ (reference sequence). The CDR3 loop is CASSPREFGNSPLHF. The CDR3 region has the DNA TGTGCCAGCAGCCCCAGGGAGTTTGGTAATTCACCCCTCCACTTT.

This clonotype has more than one count but fewer than ten. The chain combines TRBV5-1 with TRBJ2-5, with 13 bases that match TRBD2. The CDR3 is made up of 17 amino acids. The J segment lost 1 base and the V segment lost 4 bases, leaving 7 bases of the junction unmatched. Germline assignment: CDR1 SGHRS and CDR2 YFSETQ. CDR3 loop: CASSPGLAGALQETQYF. The CDR3 coding sequence is TGCGCCAGCAGCCCCGGACTAGCGGGGGCCCTCCAAGAGACCCAGTACTTC.

This clonotype was picked up one time. The chain recombines TRBV4-2 with TRBJ2-1; 7 nucleotides line up with TRBD2. The V segment lost 0 bases and the J segment 10 bases; nucleotides outside the gene matches: 6. Germline V CDR1 and CDR2: LGHNA, YNFKEQ. The CDR3 runs to 14 residues. The CDR3 nucleotides read TGTGCCAGCAGCCAAGATCGGCTAGCGGACGAGCAGTTCTTC. Protein product: CASSQDRLADEQFF.

This sequence joins TRBV25-1 and TRBJ1-1; D may be TRBD1 (5 bases). CDR3 length: 14 residues. The V end lost 1 base, the J end lost 1 base, and 7 bases lay between the germline ends. CDR1 is MGHDK, CDR2 SYGVNS, per germline. CDR3 sequence reads: CASSESTGNTEAFF. The CDR3 DNA reads as TGTGCCAGCAGTGAATCCACAGGGAACACTGAAGCTTTCTTT.

This clonotype was seen more than once but under ten times. The chain recombines TRBV6-6 with TRBJ2-7; 9 nucleotides agree with TRBD2. This CDR3 spans 16 amino acids. The germline gives CDR1 MNHNY, CDR2 SVGAGI (reference sequence). The J segment lost 2 bases and the V segment lost 2 bases, leaving 7 bases of the junction unmatched. The CDR3 here is CASSYPGTSPTYEQYF. The CDR3 DNA reads TGTGCCAGCAGTTACCCAGGGACTAGCCCTACCTACGAGCAGTACTTC.

This clonotype has more than one count but fewer than ten. This chain connects TRBV20-1 to TRBJ2-5; the D is unclear. The CDR3 sequence is 14 residues long. The V gene lost 1 base and the J gene lost 2 bases, with 11 bases spanning the gap. Germline loops: CDR1 DFQATT, CDR2 SNEGSKA (reference sequence). CDR3 amino acids: CSARALRVQETQYF. In DNA form, the CDR3 reads TGCAGTGCTAGAGCCCTGAGAGTTCAAGAGACCCAGTACTTC.

Comments on this clonotype: Without the conserved terminal phenylalanine or tryptophan, this CDR3 likely stems from a read error. The chain is built from TRBV5-1 and TRBJ2-7; 9 nucleotides agree with TRBD2. The junction had 4 bases not matched to a gene; V was cut back by 7 bases and J by 2 bases. Germline V gene lookup returns CDR1 SGHRS and CDR2 YFSETQ. This CDR3 has 13 residues. As DNA, the CDR3 is TGCGCCAGCGATCTAGCGGGGCCCTACGAGCAGTACTGC. Protein sequence: CASDLAGPYEQYC.

In its sample, this clonotype was seen a few times. The V gene is TRBV3-1, the J gene TRBJ2-5; 7 nucleotides agree with TRBD2. V shed 7 bases and J 3 bases; nucleotides not matched to a gene: 2. From germline, CDR1 is LGHDT and CDR2 YNNKEL (reference sequence). The CDR3 totals 12 residues. In nucleotides, the CDR3 is TGTGCCAGCACCGGGACTAAAGAGACCCAGTACTTC. Its translation is CASTGTKETQYF.

This clonotype was observed a handful of times. The V and J genes are TRBV25-1 and TRBJ1-4, with D perhaps TRBD1 (6 bases). Germline V gene data show CDR1 as MGHDK and CDR2 as SYGVNS. V dropped 7 bases and J dropped 4 bases, with 16 bases sitting between them. This CDR3 spans 15 amino acids. Written as DNA, the CDR3 is TGTGCCAGCAATGGACCAGGGGTTGGTAATGAAAAACTGTTTTTT. It codes for CASNGPGVGNEKLFF.

The J gene is TRBJ1-2, the V gene TRBV20-1; the match to TRBD1 covers 8 bases. The CDR3 is 10 residues long. Trimming took 6 bases from V and 9 from J; bases not matched to a gene: 3. CDR1 and CDR2 from the germline V gene are DFQATT and SNEGSKA (reference sequence). The CDR3 nucleotides are TGCAGTGCAAGGACAGGGAGCTACACCTTC. Residues: CSARTGSYTF.

This chain joins TRBV19 and TRBJ2-1; unclear D gene. Trimming stripped 10 bases from V and 1 base from J, with 11 bases between. CDR1 LNHDA and CDR2 SQIVND come from the germline V gene (reference sequence). The CDR3 loop spans 13 amino acids. CDR3 region: CATRPVSYNEQFF. The CDR3 DNA follows: TGTGCCACTAGGCCGGTTTCCTACAATGAGCAGTTCTTC.

The chain uses TRBV4-1 and TRBJ2-4; the D gene is possibly TRBD1 (5 bases). Trimming left V 0 bases short and J 8 bases short, with 11 bases between. CDR1 is MGHRA and CDR2 is YSYEKL in the germline V gene. The CDR3 runs to 14 residues. DNA for the CDR3: TGCGCCAGCAGCCAAGACGCAGGGTGGGACATTCAGTACTTC. It codes for CASSQDAGWDIQYF.

This clonotype showed up just a few times. The V call is TRBV20-1, the J call TRBJ2-1; tentative D call: TRBD2 (5 bases). Between the trimmed V and J ends, which lost 3 bases and 9 bases, there was a span of 12 bases. Per the germline V gene, CDR1 is DFQATT and CDR2 is SNEGSKA (reference sequence). There are 12 residues in the CDR3. The CDR3 reads CSASGVVGEQFF. For the CDR3, the DNA is TGCAGTGCTAGCGGGGTTGTTGGTGAGCAGTTCTTC.

The V and J genes are TRBV4-2 and TRBJ2-1; D gene unclear. Per germline, CDR1 LGHNA and CDR2 YNFKEQ. The CDR3 runs 13 residues. Deletions cut 2 bases from V and 8 bases from J, with 10 bases between. The CDR3 loop is CASSQRRSDEQFF. CDR3 nucleotide sequence: TGTGCCAGCAGCCAACGACGGTCGGATGAGCAGTTCTTC.

The V and J genes are TRBV6-5 and TRBJ2-7; D ambiguous. The CDR3 contains 14 residues. Germline-derived CDR1 and CDR2 are MNHEY and SVGAGI. Trimming pared 6 bases from V and 2 bases from J, leaving 14 bases between. The CDR3 loop is CASRLTRLTYEQYF. In nucleotides, the CDR3 is TGTGCCAGCAGACTCACAAGGTTGACCTACGAGCAGTACTTC.

The J gene is TRBJ2-4, the V gene TRBV11-2; TRBD2 matches at 7 bases. Germline V gene sequence: CDR1 SGHAT, CDR2 FQNNGV. The CDR3 length is 13 residues. Trimming cost V 3 bases and J 8 bases; bases outside gene matches: 4. Here the CDR3 reads CASSLRGWDIQYF. The CDR3 DNA sequence: TGTGCCAGCAGCTTGCGGGGGTGGGACATTCAGTACTTC.